The rows below give T cell receptor beta chains drawn from one sample of a study of shared clonotypes between healthy human individuals. Data came from immunoSEQ multiplex PCR; TCRdb stores just in-frame clones and leaves some out. The profile shows some 530,000 clones, approximately 84% of them singletons. The sequenced sample was PBMCs. All receptors derive from a woman in her thirties or forties in good health. Some clones in this sample may be carry-over from other donors' samples. Each CDR3 is given with its conserved first and last residue. A D gene is named only where the DNA matches it firmly. Not every row has a clone size; where given, it reads once, few, many or a size class.

d_call j_call clone_size v_call cdr3_nt cdr3_aa
TRBD2 TRBJ2-1 - TRBV7-2 TGTGCCAGCAGCTTAGTTGGGGCGGGAGGGTTTCCCAATGAGCAGTTCTTC CASSLVGAGGFPNEQFF
TRBD2 TRBJ2-7 - TRBV27 TGTGCCAGCAGTTTATTAGCGGGAGGGCCTTCCTACGAGCAGTACTTC CASSLLAGGPSYEQYF
TRBD1 TRBJ2-7 - TRBV6-1 TGTGCCAGCAGCCTCGGGACAGCTGGGGAGCAGTACTTC CASSLGTAGEQYF
TRBD1 TRBJ2-7 - TRBV6-1 TGTGCCAGCGGCCGGACAGGAGAACCCTACGAGCAGTACTTC CASGRTGEPYEQYF
TRBD2 TRBJ2-7 - TRBV15 TGTGCCACCAGCAGAGGACTAGCCGACGAGCAGTACTTC CATSRGLADEQYF
TRBD1 TRBJ1-5 once TRBV4-1 TGCGCCAGCAGCCAGGACACAGGGGGCGTCCCAAGGAATCAGCCCCAGCATTTT CASSQDTGGVPRNQPQHF
TRBD1 TRBJ2-5 - TRBV5-1 TGCGCCAGCAGCTCGGGACAGCTCCAAGAGACCCAGTACTTC CASSSGQLQETQYF
- TRBJ2-7 - TRBV20-1 TGCAGTGCCATGGATGCCTACGAGCAGTACTTC CSAMDAYEQYF
- TRBJ2-5 - TRBV2 TGTGCCAGCAGTGCGGGGGAAGTTTGGGAGACCCAGTACTTC CASSAGEVWETQYF
- TRBJ2-7 - TRBV11-1 TGTGCCAGCAGCTTACAGGCAGGTCTGGACGAGCAGTACTTC CASSLQAGLDEQYF
- TRBJ1-5 - TRBV6-5 TGTGCCAGCAGAAAACGGGGGCATGGGGCCCAGCATTTT CASRKRGHGAQHF
- TRBJ2-3 - TRBV6-4 TGTGCCAGCAGTGCCAGGGGAGGCGCAGATACGCAGTATTTT CASSARGGADTQYF
TRBD2 TRBJ2-7 - TRBV6-5 TGTGCCAGCAGTTACGCACGGACTAGCGGTACCTACGAGCAGTACTTC CASSYARTSGTYEQYF
TRBD2 TRBJ2-3 - TRBV9 TGTGCCAGCAGCGCGGGACTAGCGGGAGATACGCAGTATTTT CASSAGLAGDTQYF
- TRBJ1-1 - TRBV25-1 TGTGCCAGCAGTGAAGTGGGCAGTATAAACACTGAAGCTTTCTTT CASSEVGSINTEAFF
- TRBJ2-7 few TRBV4-1 TGCGCCAGCAGCCACCCCGGGAAGGACGGCTACGAGCAGTACTTC CASSHPGKDGYEQYF
- TRBJ2-2 - TRBV7-3 TGTGCCAGCAGCTTAAATGCGAGGGGATTGGCCACCGGGGAGCTGTTTTTT CASSLNARGLATGELFF
- TRBJ1-4 - TRBV10-2 TGCGCCAGCAGTGAGAGGTTGGGGATTGACGAAAAACTGTTTTTT CASSERLGIDEKLFF
- TRBJ2-5 few TRBV7-9 TGTGCCAGCAGCTTCGACAGAGGGGAGACCCAGTACTTC CASSFDRGETQYF
- TRBJ1-1 - TRBV6-4 TGTGCCAGCAGTGACTCAGGACAGAGCACTGAAGCTTTCTTT CASSDSGQSTEAFF
TRBD2 TRBJ2-7 - TRBV6-5 TGTGCCAGGGGACTAGCGGGTAAGGAGCAGTACTTC CARGLAGKEQYF
- TRBJ1-1 once TRBV6-5 TGTGCCAGCAAGACACTTGGGGGGGCGCGGACTGAAGCTTTCTTT CASKTLGGARTEAFF
TRBD2 TRBJ2-7 - TRBV4-3 TGCGCCAGCAGCCAAAGCGGGGGTGGCTACGAGCAGTACTTC CASSQSGGGYEQYF
TRBD2 TRBJ2-7 - TRBV18 TGTGCCAGCTCACCCGGACTAGCGGGAGGAACCTACGAGCAGTACTTC CASSPGLAGGTYEQYF
- TRBJ2-3 - TRBV7-8 TGTGCCAGCAGCTACCCCGACAGGACAGATACGCAGTATTTT CASSYPDRTDTQYF
- TRBJ1-5 - TRBV5-1 TGCGCCAGCAGCCCGGGGGTGGGGGGCAATCAGCCCCAGCATTTT CASSPGVGGNQPQHF
TRBD1 TRBJ1-1 - TRBV19 TGTGCCAGTAGTATGAACAGGGGAGCCCAGCGGAGCACTGAAGCTTTCTTT CASSMNRGAQRSTEAFF
TRBD2 TRBJ2-1 many TRBV4-2 TGTGCCAGCAGCCAAGATGGCCTAGCGGGAGGGAATGAGCAGTTCTTC CASSQDGLAGGNEQFF
TRBD1 TRBJ1-3 once TRBV18 TGTGCCAGCTCACTTTCCGGACAGGGGGCTGGAAACACCATATATTTT CASSLSGQGAGNTIYF
TRBD1 TRBJ1-1 - TRBV27 TGTGCCAGCAGTGTGGACAGGGACACTGAAGCTTTCTTT CASSVDRDTEAFF
- TRBJ2-5 - TRBV18 TGTGCCAGCTCACCAGGGGGCACCCTTGAAGAGACCCAGTACTTC CASSPGGTLEETQYF
- TRBJ2-2 - TRBV7-3 TGTGCCAGCAGCTCCCGGCGATCCAACACCGGGGAGCTGTTTTTT CASSSRRSNTGELFF
- TRBJ2-7 - TRBV4-2 TGTGCCAGCAGCCAAGACTCGAACCCGCTCGGGCACGAGCAGTACTTC CASSQDSNPLGHEQYF
- TRBJ2-3 - TRBV6-6 TGTGCCAGCAGTACCGGGTTAATATCGGGTACGCAGTATTTT CASSTGLISGTQYF
TRBD2 TRBJ2-5 - TRBV30 TGTGCCTGGAGGGACGGACTAGCGGGAGTAGGCCAAGAGACCCAGTACTTC CAWRDGLAGVGQETQYF
- TRBJ1-1 - TRBV5-6 TGTGCCAGCAGCCTAAGGGAGCTGATGAACACTGAAGCTTTCTTT CASSLRELMNTEAFF
- TRBJ2-3 - TRBV9 TGTGCCAGCAGCGCGGCGGCAGCCCTCAGCACAGATACGCAGTATTTT CASSAAAALSTDTQYF
- TRBJ2-3 - TRBV19 TGTGCCAGTAATTTCGGGCTACAGCCCACAGATACGCAGTATTTT CASNFGLQPTDTQYF
- TRBJ2-3 - TRBV29-1 TGCAGCGTCAAATGGGGAGTTCGCACAGATACGCAGTATTTT CSVKWGVRTDTQYF
- TRBJ2-7 - TRBV29-1 TGCAGCGTTGGAGGGGGGCGTAACTACGAGCAGTACTTC CSVGGGRNYEQYF
- TRBJ1-3 - TRBV6-5 TGTGCCAGCAGTCCCGGGGCTTCTGGAAACACCATATATTTT CASSPGASGNTIYF
TRBD1 TRBJ1-1 - TRBV11-2 TGTGCCAGCAGCTTAACAGGACAGGGGAACACTGAAGCTTTCTTT CASSLTGQGNTEAFF
TRBD1 TRBJ2-1 - TRBV7-9 TGTGCCAGCAGCTTAGAGCGACAGGGTGCCCAGTTCTTC CASSLERQGAQFF
- TRBJ2-7 - TRBV7-2 TGTGCCAGCAGCCCTCGAGAGCGCGCCTACGAGCAGTACTTC CASSPRERAYEQYF